A selection of T cell receptor beta chains follows, all from one sample in a study of blood T cell repertoires in COVID-19. Generated by immunoSEQ multiplex PCR, the TCRdb table keeps only in-frame clones and is missing some. In the table there are around 190,000 clones, roughly 90% of which are singletons. The source material was peripheral blood. All receptors derive from a man aged 45 to 65 with COVID-19, enrolled during active disease. The CDR3 runs from the conserved cysteine through the conserved F or W. D genes are given only for firm matches. The size of a clone is reported for some rows only, either as once, few or many, or as a class for expanded clones.

clone size: .; D gene: TRBD2; J gene: TRBJ2-1; V gene: TRBV28; CDR3 DNA: TGTGCCAGCAGTCCGTGGGGCGGGGGGGACCATGAGCAGTTCTTC; CDR3 protein: CASSPWGGGDHEQFF
clone size: .; D gene: TRBD1; J gene: TRBJ2-1; V gene: TRBV3-1/TRBV3-2; CDR3 DNA: TGTGCCAGCAGCCAGAGGACAGGTTCGTACAATGAGCAGTTCTTC; CDR3 protein: CASSQRTGSYNEQFF
clone size: .; D gene: .; J gene: TRBJ2-2; V gene: TRBV20-1; CDR3 DNA: TGCAGTGCTAGTAAACCAACAGGGTCTGTGGAGCTGTTTTTT; CDR3 protein: CSASKPTGSVELFF
clone size: .; D gene: TRBD1; J gene: TRBJ2-1; V gene: TRBV10-1; CDR3 DNA: TGCGCCAGCAGCCCCACTGGGACAGGGATGGACGAGCAGTTCTTC; CDR3 protein: CASSPTGTGMDEQFF
clone size: .; D gene: .; J gene: TRBJ1-1; V gene: TRBV5-5; CDR3 DNA: TGTGCCAGCAGCTTGGGCGGGCAACTCGAAGCTTTCTTT; CDR3 protein: CASSLGGQLEAFF
clone size: .; D gene: TRBD2; J gene: TRBJ2-7; V gene: TRBV9; CDR3 DNA: TGTGCCAGCAGCGTAGAAGGCCTAGCGGGAGCCGGTGCCGGCTACGAGCAGTACTTC; CDR3 protein: CASSVEGLAGAGAGYEQYF
clone size: .; D gene: TRBD1; J gene: TRBJ2-5; V gene: TRBV5-4; CDR3 DNA: TGTGCCAGCAGCAGTACAGGGGGCGGCGAGACCCAGTACTTC; CDR3 protein: CASSSTGGGETQYF
clone size: .; D gene: TRBD2; J gene: TRBJ2-5; V gene: TRBV7-2; CDR3 DNA: TGTGCCAGCAGCACTGCGGGACTAGCCGGAAGGACCCAGTACTTC; CDR3 protein: CASSTAGLAGRTQYF
clone size: once; D gene: TRBD1; J gene: TRBJ2-5; V gene: TRBV6-5; CDR3 DNA: TGTGCCAGCAGTTACTCAGGCAGGGGGGAGACCCAGTACTTC; CDR3 protein: CASSYSGRGETQYF
clone size: few; D gene: .; J gene: TRBJ2-1; V gene: TRBV5-1; CDR3 DNA: TGCGCCAGCAGCCGCGGACTTACCTACAATGAGCAGTTCTTC; CDR3 protein: CASSRGLTYNEQFF
clone size: .; D gene: .; J gene: TRBJ1-5; V gene: TRBV12-3/TRBV12-4; CDR3 DNA: TGTGCCAGCAGTTTGCGGGGTCAGCCCCAGCATTTT; CDR3 protein: CASSLRGQPQHF
clone size: once; D gene: .; J gene: TRBJ1-1; V gene: TRBV21-1; CDR3 DNA: TGTGCCAGCAGCTCGGAGGCCGGGTACGCTTTCTTT; CDR3 protein: CASSSEAGYAFF
clone size: .; D gene: .; J gene: TRBJ1-1; V gene: TRBV20-1; CDR3 DNA: TGCAGTGCTAGGGCGAACACTGAAGCTTTCTTT; CDR3 protein: CSARANTEAFF
clone size: .; D gene: TRBD1; J gene: TRBJ2-7; V gene: TRBV2; CDR3 DNA: TGTGCCAGCAGTTCGGGACAGGGGCCCTACGAGCAGTACTTC; CDR3 protein: CASSSGQGPYEQYF
clone size: .; D gene: .; J gene: TRBJ2-3; V gene: TRBV7-2; CDR3 DNA: TGTGCCAGCAGCTTCGAGGATACGCAGTATTTT; CDR3 protein: CASSFEDTQYF
clone size: .; D gene: TRBD1; J gene: TRBJ1-2; V gene: TRBV10-3; CDR3 DNA: TGTGCCATCAGCCCGGGACAGTACCACTATGGCTACACCTTC; CDR3 protein: CAISPGQYHYGYTF
clone size: .; D gene: TRBD2; J gene: TRBJ2-1; V gene: TRBV30; CDR3 DNA: TGTGCCTGGACCCCCGCCAGGTTGCCGGGACTAGCGGGAGGGGGGTTCTTC; CDR3 protein: CAWTPARLPGLAGGGFF
clone size: .; D gene: .; J gene: TRBJ2-2; V gene: TRBV12-5; CDR3 DNA: TGTGCTAGTGGTTTTCTTCAGGGAAACACCGGGGAGCTGTTTTTT; CDR3 protein: CASGFLQGNTGELFF
clone size: .; D gene: .; J gene: TRBJ2-5; V gene: TRBV9; CDR3 DNA: TGTGCCAGCAGCGTAGCGGGAATGGAGACCCAGTACTTC; CDR3 protein: CASSVAGMETQYF
clone size: .; D gene: TRBD1; J gene: TRBJ1-2; V gene: TRBV7-2; CDR3 DNA: TGTGCCAGCAGCTACGCGGGACAGGGGCAAGGCTACACCTTC; CDR3 protein: CASSYAGQGQGYTF
clone size: .; D gene: .; J gene: TRBJ1-1; V gene: TRBV7-2; CDR3 DNA: TGTGCCAGCAGCTTTGATCAGGGCAGAGACACTGAAGCTTTCTTT; CDR3 protein: CASSFDQGRDTEAFF
clone size: .; D gene: .; J gene: TRBJ2-1; V gene: TRBV2; CDR3 DNA: TGTGCCAGCAGTGCGGTTCAGCGGGCCCCCTATGAGCAGTTCTTC; CDR3 protein: CASSAVQRAPYEQFF
clone size: .; D gene: .; J gene: TRBJ1-2; V gene: TRBV6-5; CDR3 DNA: TGTGCCAGCAGGCCTGGGGGCGAGGGCTACACCTTC; CDR3 protein: CASRPGGEGYTF
clone size: .; D gene: .; J gene: TRBJ2-5; V gene: TRBV7-9; CDR3 DNA: TGTGCCAGCAGCCAGGGGGAGACCCAGTACTTC; CDR3 protein: CASSQGETQYF
clone size: .; D gene: TRBD1; J gene: TRBJ1-4; V gene: TRBV5-6; CDR3 DNA: TGTGCCAGCAGCTTGGATTCAGGGGGCTACGAAAAACTGTTTTTT; CDR3 protein: CASSLDSGGYEKLFF